One sample yielded the 4 T cell receptor beta chains listed below, sequenced in a study of CD8 T cells in ankylosing spondylitis. MiXCR was run by TCRdb on the 5' RACE reads, yielding one entry per CDR3 protein. The sample lists about 500,000 distinct CDR3 sequences, 12% occurring once. Their cognate antigens are unknown. Notes on the study in general: Made up of fewer than 10 highly homologous variants, a TCR beta motif appeared characteristic of ankylosing spondylitis blood.

The sample comprised blood, either unsorted or a sorted T cell fraction (not recorded which). The receptors here all came from a male donor with ankylosing spondylitis.

This clonotype was seen a handful of times. The J gene is TRBJ2-3, the V gene TRBV3-1, with a weak D call TRBD1 (6 bases). There are 14 residues in the CDR3. The V and J ends lost 4 bases and 2 bases respectively, with 10 bases between them. Per germline, CDR1 LGHDT and CDR2 YNNKEL (reference sequence). The DNA for the CDR3 is TGTGCCAGCAGCCGGGACACCATCACAGATACGCAGTATTTT. This sequence encodes CASSRDTITDTQYF.

V usage is TRBV5-1 and J usage is TRBJ2-1, with TRBD2 matching over 9 bases. Germline loops: CDR1 SGHRS, CDR2 YFSETQ. V was clipped by 4 bases and J by 8 bases; unmatched bases: 10. CDR3 length equals 15 residues. CDR3 nucleotides: TGCGCCAGCAGCCCGAAGCGGGAGGTCGTCGATGAGCAGTTCTTC. It is translated as CASSPKREVVDEQFF. The entire variable domain, with the rest obtained from reference TRBV5-1 and TRBJ2-1, is as follows: KAGVTQTPRYLIKTRGQQVTLSCSPISGHRSVSWYQQTPGQGLQFLFEYFSETQRNKGNFPGRFSGRQFSNSRSEMNVSTLELGDSALYLCASSPKREVVDEQFFGPGTRLTVL.

This clonotype showed up many times. This sequence joins TRBV12-3 or TRBV12-4 and TRBJ2-1, with D perhaps being TRBD1 or TRBD2 (7 bases each). V lost 1 base to trimming and J lost 10 bases, with 20 bases between them. The CDR3 loop spans 16 amino acids. Here the CDR3 reads CASSLVRQGGLREQFF. CDR3 bases: TGTGCCAGCAGTTTAGTGCGGCAGGGGGGGTTGAGAGAGCAGTTCTTC.

The genes are TRBV30 and TRBJ2-1; TRBD2 aligns across 7 bases. The CDR3 has 13 amino acids. V shed 0 bases, J shed 9 bases, and the junction held 5 bases outside the gene matches. In germline, CDR1 is GTSNPN, CDR2 SVGIG (reference sequence). The CDR3 reads CAWSVFGRTEQFF. CDR3 DNA: TGTGCCTGGAGTGTATTCGGGAGGACTGAGCAGTTCTTC.